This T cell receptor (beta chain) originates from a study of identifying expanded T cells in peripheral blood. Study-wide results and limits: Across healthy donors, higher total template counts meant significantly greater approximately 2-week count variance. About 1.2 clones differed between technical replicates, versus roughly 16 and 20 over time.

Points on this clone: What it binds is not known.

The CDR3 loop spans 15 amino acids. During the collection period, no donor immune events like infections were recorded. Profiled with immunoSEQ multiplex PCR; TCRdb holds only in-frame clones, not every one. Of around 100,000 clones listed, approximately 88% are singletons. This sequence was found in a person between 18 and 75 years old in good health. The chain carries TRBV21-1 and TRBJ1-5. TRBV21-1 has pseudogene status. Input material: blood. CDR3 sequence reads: CASSKAGKANQPQHF. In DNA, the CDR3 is TGTGCCAGCAGCAAAGCGGGAAAGGCCAATCAGCCCCAGCATTTT.